This passage covers 30 T cell receptor beta chains from one sample sequenced in a study of blood T cells in healthy people across ages. Using a J-beta primer mix together with a sample-barcoded 5' primer, a second PCR was run for about 6 to 11 cycles. TCRdb ran MiXCR on the 5' RACE reads and lists one entry per CDR3 protein. The table lists roughly 550,000 distinct CDR3 sequences, approximately 25% of them singletons. The sample was also reused in another study, on T cells of mothers and their children.

Sequenced input: blood. The receptors were sampled from a boy aged 10-17 years in good health.

CDR3 DNA: TGTGCCAGCAGCTTAGTTATGGGAAACACCATATATTTT. It specifies CASSLVMGNTIYF. This chain uses TRBV7-6 with TRBJ1-3; D not certain. CDR1 and CDR2 from the germline V gene are SGHVS and FNYEAQ. Trimming stripped 1 base from V and 4 bases from J, with 5 bases between. The CDR3 is 13 residues long.

This clonotype was seen only a few times. The J gene is TRBJ1-4, the V gene TRBV7-9; maybe TRBD1 (5 bases). V dropped 11 bases and J dropped 8 bases, with 15 bases sitting between them. The CDR3 is 12 residues long. Germline V gives CDR1 SEHNR, CDR2 FQNEAQ (reference sequence). This CDR3 reads CACSGGEEKLFF. DNA for the CDR3: TGTGCCTGCTCGGGGGGTGAAGAAAAACTGTTTTTT.

This clonotype came up a few times. This chain links TRBV20-1 with TRBJ2-7, with 10 bases identical to TRBD2. The CDR3 totals 14 residues. Looked up from germline, CDR1 is DFQATT and CDR2 is SNEGSKA (reference sequence). V was pared by 5 bases and J by 9 bases, with 13 bases of the junction left unmatched. The CDR3 DNA sequence: TGCAGTGCTCCCCTAGGGACTAGCGCGAGGGTGCAGTACTTC. The encoded protein is CSAPLGTSARVQYF.

This clonotype was detected only a few times. The chain couples TRBV12-5 to TRBJ2-5, with 9 bases aligning to TRBD2. This CDR3 spans 14 amino acids. The V gene's germline CDR1 is LGHNT and CDR2 FRNRAP. J lost 5 bases, V lost 6 bases, and 7 bases had no gene match. The CDR3 is CASGYSGRAETQYF. For the CDR3, the DNA is TGTGCTAGTGGATATAGCGGGAGAGCGGAGACCCAGTACTTC.

V usage is TRBV4-1 and J usage is TRBJ2-5; possibly TRBD2 for D (6 bases). The CDR3 has 14 amino acids. V lost 3 bases and J 0 bases, leaving 8 bases between the germline ends. Germline loops: CDR1 MGHRA, CDR2 YSYEKL. The CDR3 spells CASSQRDYQETQYF. The DNA for the CDR3 is TGCGCCAGCAGCCAGCGGGATTACCAAGAGACCCAGTACTTC.

V gene TRBV27 combines with J gene TRBJ2-3; 10 bases map to TRBD2. V dropped 0 bases and J dropped 4; count of bases not matched to a gene: 7. CDR1 is MNHEY, CDR2 SMNVEV, per germline (reference sequence). The CDR3 has 17 residues. In nucleotides, the CDR3 is TGTGCCAGCAGTTTATCGCCTAGCGGGAGTGTGTCAGATACGCAGTATTTT. Translated: CASSLSPSGSVSDTQYF.

The CDR3 region has the DNA TGTGCCAGCAGACCGGACAGGGCACTAGGCTACACCTTC. This codes for CASRPDRALGYTF. This sequence joins TRBV7-2 and TRBJ1-2, with 8 bases identical to TRBD1. CDR1 and CDR2 from the germline V gene are SGHTA and FQGNSA. The V gene end was trimmed by 6 bases and the J gene end by 8 bases; junction bases not matched to a gene: 8. The CDR3 loop spans 13 amino acids. The full variable domain, in which reference TRBV7-2 and TRBJ1-2 provide the parts outside the CDR3, is GAGVSQSPSNKVTEKGKDVELRCDPISGHTALYWYRQSLGQGLEFLIYFQGNSAPDKSGLPSDRFSAERTGGSVSTLTIQRTQQEDSAVYLCASRPDRALGYTFGSGTRLTVV.

The genes are TRBV20-1 and TRBJ2-7, with a possible D match to TRBD1 (5 bases). The V and J ends lost 0 bases and 6 bases respectively, with 15 bases between them. The length of the CDR3 is 14 residues. Germline assignment: CDR1 DFQATT and CDR2 SNEGSKA (reference sequence). CDR3 DNA: TGCAGTGCTAGAGAGGGCAGGGCTACCTGCGAGCAGTACTTC. Its translation is CSAREGRATCEQYF.

The table lists this clonotype with a few counts. The chain joins TRBV7-8 to TRBJ1-1, with D possibly TRBD1 on 5 matching bases. In germline, CDR1 is SGHVS, CDR2 FQNEAQ. V lost 3 bases to trimming and J lost 5 bases, with 13 bases between them. This CDR3 spans 14 amino acids. Here the CDR3 DNA reads TGTGCCAGCAGCTTCGGCGGCGAGGGGACTGAAGCTTTCTTT. Translating it yields CASSFGGEGTEAFF.

This clonotype was seen at least ten times. V usage is TRBV10-3 and J usage is TRBJ1-1; 11 nucleotides match TRBD1. Looked up from germline, CDR1 is ENHRY and CDR2 is SYGVKD. This CDR3 is built from 16 residues. The V gene end was trimmed by 6 bases and the J gene end by 0 bases; junction bases not matched to a gene: 6. The CDR3 reads CAISGTGGGLNTEAFF. The CDR3 DNA reads TGTGCCATCAGCGGGACAGGGGGTGGCTTGAACACTGAAGCTTTCTTT.

This chain links TRBV28 with TRBJ1-2; D is unresolved. In germline, CDR1 is MDHEN, CDR2 SYDVKM. The CDR3 contains 13 residues. Between the trimmed V and J ends, which lost 5 bases and 4 bases, there was a span of 11 bases. The CDR3, as DNA: TGTGCCAGCAGTAGTGGACGGATCTATGGCTACACCTTC. Encoded protein: CASSSGRIYGYTF.

This clonotype was counted between two and nine times. The V call is TRBV6-2 or TRBV6-3, the J call TRBJ2-7; D tentatively fits TRBD1 or TRBD2 (6 bases each). Deletions cut 6 bases from V and 7 bases from J, with 19 bases between. The CDR3 has 14 residues. Looked up from germline, CDR1 is MNHEY and CDR2 is SVGEGT. The CDR3 DNA is TGTGCCAGCAGATCCACAAAACAGGGACTTGAGCAGTACTTC. It encodes CASRSTKQGLEQYF.

The chain employs TRBV28 and TRBJ2-3, with D hard to call. The CDR3 runs 13 residues. Germline assignment: CDR1 MDHEN and CDR2 SYDVKM. Trimming cost V 5 bases and J 3 bases, with 9 bases left between them. The CDR3: CASSPVITDTQYF. In DNA, the CDR3 is TGTGCCAGCAGTCCCGTTATAACAGATACGCAGTATTTT.

This clonotype was found a few times. This sequence joins TRBV7-2 and TRBJ1-4; D remains ambiguous. The CDR3 covers 15 residues. V lost 4 bases, J lost 0 bases, and 9 bases lay in between. CDR1 and CDR2 (germline): SGHTA, FQGNSA. CDR3 residues: CASSSTLATNEKLFF. CDR3 DNA sequence: TGTGCCAGCAGCTCGACTTTGGCAACTAATGAAAAACTGTTTTTT.

The sample holds a few counts of this clonotype. The V gene is TRBV7-9, the J gene TRBJ1-4, with TRBD1 matching over 11 bases. Trimming cost V 5 bases and J 8 bases; bases outside gene matches: 7. There are 15 residues in the CDR3. Germline CDR1 SEHNR, CDR2 FQNEAQ (reference sequence). The CDR3 reads CASSLRTGGEEKLFF. In DNA form, the CDR3 reads TGTGCCAGCAGCCTAAGGACAGGGGGCGAAGAAAAACTGTTTTTT.

This sequence joins TRBV4-3 and TRBJ2-7; TRBD1 matches at 8 bases. The CDR3 extends over 15 amino acids. The ends lost 1 base at V and 5 bases at J; junction bases unmatched: 7. Germline V gene data show CDR1 as LGHNA and CDR2 as YSLEER. As DNA, the CDR3 is TGCGCCAGCAGCCAAGGTCACAGGGGGGACAACGAGCAGTACTTC. As protein: CASSQGHRGDNEQYF.

This clonotype appeared many times. This chain's CDR3 is CASSQVRSYEQYF. The DNA for the CDR3 is TGCGCCAGCAGCCAAGTGCGCAGCTACGAGCAGTACTTC. The chain links TRBV4-1 to TRBJ2-7; D ambiguous. The CDR3 consists of 13 residues. In germline, CDR1 is MGHRA, CDR2 YSYEKL. Trimming removed 1 base at V and 3 bases at J, with 7 bases between.

The table lists this clonotype with a few counts. A much larger clonotype is one base distant, so this may be a read error. The chain has TRBV4-3 and TRBJ2-5; 8 positions agree with TRBD2. CDR3 size: 18 residues. CDR1 and CDR2 (germline): LGHNA, YSLEER. CDR3 protein: CAGSQVRRGAGLQETQYF. CDR3 sequence (DNA): TGCGCCGGCAGCCAAGTGAGGCGGGGGGCCGGACTCCAAGAGACCCAGTACTTC.

The table lists this clonotype with many counts. The J gene is TRBJ2-2, the V gene TRBV3-1; maybe TRBD1 (5 bases). The V and J ends lost 0 bases and 6 bases respectively, with 5 bases between them. The CDR3 spans 13 residues. CDR1 LGHDT and CDR2 YNNKEL come from the germline V gene (reference sequence). The CDR3 here is CASSQDRAGELFF. The CDR3 bases are TGTGCCAGCAGCCAAGACAGGGCCGGGGAGCTGTTTTTT.

This clonotype was observed a few times. The chain recombines TRBV28 with TRBJ1-1, with D maybe TRBD1 (6 bases). Germline loops: CDR1 MDHEN, CDR2 SYDVKM. Trimming removed 8 bases at V and 7 bases at J, with 14 bases between. This CDR3 region has 12 residues. The CDR3 nucleotides read TGTGCCAGCTTGGGGGCTATCGGTGAAGCTTTCTTT. The encoded protein is CASLGAIGEAFF.

The rearrangement joins TRBV2 to TRBJ2-3; 13 bases fit TRBD2. The ends lost 4 bases at V and 2 bases at J; junction bases unmatched: 12. Germline CDR1 SNHLY, CDR2 FYNNEI. There are 19 residues in the CDR3. The CDR3 is CASSGKLGLAGSTTDTQYF. The CDR3 DNA reads TGTGCCAGCAGTGGAAAATTGGGACTAGCGGGGTCAACCACAGATACGCAGTATTTT.

This clonotype was observed a few times. V is TRBV24-1 and J is TRBJ1-2; 8 bases map to TRBD1. Germline V gene sequence: CDR1 KGHDR, CDR2 SFDVKD. V lost 3 bases and J lost 3; bases outside the gene matches: 2. This CDR3 has 14 residues. CDR3 coding DNA: TGTGCCACCAGTGATCTGACAGGGGACTATGGCTACACCTTC. Protein product: CATSDLTGDYGYTF.

The chain employs TRBV4-1 and TRBJ2-7; TRBD1 matches 7 bases. This CDR3 has 15 amino acids. CDR1 is MGHRA and CDR2 is YSYEKL in the germline V gene. Trimming took 1 base from V and 9 from J; bases not matched to a gene: 12. The CDR3 sequence: CASSQVEDRQGVQYF. CDR3 bases: TGCGCCAGCAGCCAAGTAGAGGACAGGCAGGGGGTGCAGTACTTC.

The chain joins TRBV28 to TRBJ2-5; TRBD1 agrees at 8 bases. The J segment lost 5 bases and the V segment lost 5 bases, leaving 10 bases of the junction unmatched. The CDR3 has 15 amino acids. CDR1 and CDR2 from the germline V gene are MDHEN and SYDVKM. The CDR3 spells CASSTGQGLIETQYF. Here the CDR3 DNA reads TGTGCCAGCAGTACCGGACAGGGACTTATTGAGACCCAGTACTTC. Based on the CDR3 plus reference TRBV28 and TRBJ2-5, the full variable domain is DVKVTQSSRYLVKRTGEKVFLECVQDMDHENMFWYRQDPGLGLRLIYFSYDVKMKEKGDIPEGYSVSREKKERFSLILESASTNQTSMYLCASSTGQGLIETQYFGPGTRLLVL.

The chain uses TRBV12-3 or TRBV12-4 and TRBJ2-2; 11 bases agree with TRBD2. The V segment lost 6 bases and the J segment 3 bases; nucleotides outside the gene matches: 9. This CDR3 has 17 residues. CDR3 DNA: TGTGCCAGCAGGCCCCAAATAGCGGGGGGGTACACCGGGGAGCTGTTTTTT. It codes for CASRPQIAGGYTGELFF.

This rearrangement joins TRBV7-9 to TRBJ2-1; D is tentatively TRBD1 or TRBD2 (5 bases each). Germline CDR1 SEHNR, CDR2 FQNEAQ (reference sequence). V shed 3 bases and J shed 7 bases, with 22 bases lying between them. The CDR3 is made up of 17 amino acids. In nucleotides, the CDR3 is TGTGCCAGCAGCTTGGACCTGTCGAGAGGGGACGTGAATGAGCAGTTCTTC. Translated, it gives CASSLDLSRGDVNEQFF.

In its sample, this clonotype was seen a few times. V gene TRBV7-4 combines with J gene TRBJ2-7; D is perhaps TRBD2 (7 bases). Germline values: CDR1 SGHVT, CDR2 SQSDAQ. The CDR3 is made up of 15 amino acids. V gave up 1 base and J gave up 5 bases, with 15 bases separating them. The DNA of the CDR3 is TGTGCCAGCAGCTTAGAGGCGGGGGCTTTCGACGAGCAGTACTTC. It encodes CASSLEAGAFDEQYF.

A few counts support this clonotype. The V gene is TRBV9, the J gene TRBJ2-1; no firm D call. This CDR3 contains 16 residues. Germline CDR1 and CDR2: SGDLS and YYNGEE. Trimming cost V 2 bases and J 0 bases, with 12 bases left between them. The CDR3 loop reads CASSVGRKASYNEQFF. The CDR3 DNA follows: TGTGCCAGCAGCGTTGGCCGGAAGGCCTCCTACAATGAGCAGTTCTTC.

The chain uses TRBV20-1 and TRBJ2-1; TRBD2 matches 7 bases. Trimming at V came to 3 bases and at J to 2 bases, leaving 4 bases not matched to a gene. This CDR3 comprises 14 residues. Germline CDR1 DFQATT, CDR2 SNEGSKA (reference sequence). CDR3: CSARGLLAYNEQFF. CDR3 coding DNA: TGCAGTGCTAGGGGACTACTAGCCTACAATGAGCAGTTCTTC.

This clonotype is a singleton in its sample. This sequence joins TRBV7-2 and TRBJ2-5; 11 bases fit TRBD2. TRBJ2-1 explains the end of the DNA better; the J call may be wrong. CDR1 SGHTA and CDR2 FQGNSA come from the germline V gene. The CDR3 totals 16 residues. The CDR3 nucleotides are TGTGCCAGCAGCTTATTGGGGACTAGCGGACTCAATGAGCAGTTCTTC. It codes for CASSLLGTSGLNEQFF.